The 21 T cell receptor beta chains below come from one sample, sequenced in a study of blood T cell repertoires in COVID-19. Profiling relied on immunoSEQ multiplex PCR, and the TCRdb table lists in-frame clones only, not all of them. The sample lists about 180,000 clones, 80% to 90% seen once, with over 12% in the top ten. The material sequenced was PBMCs or T cells enriched from blood (not recorded which). The receptor source for this set is a man in his fifties or sixties who had recovered from COVID-19.

The chain recombines TRBV6-1 with TRBJ1-1; 7 bases map to TRBD1. J lost 3 bases, V lost 2 bases, and 15 bases had no gene match. The CDR3 is made up of 18 amino acids. The germline V gene encodes CDR1 MNHNS and CDR2 SASEGT. CDR3 in DNA: TGTGCCAGCAGTGAAATTTCCCAGGGGGTGGTATTCGACACTGAAGCTTTCTTT. Translation gives CASSEISQGVVFDTEAFF.

The rearrangement uses TRBV10-3 and TRBJ2-2; D is possibly TRBD1 (5 bases). The CDR3 is 17 residues long. Germline CDR1 ENHRY, CDR2 SYGVKD. The germline V and J ends were trimmed by 0 bases and 3 bases, with 14 bases remaining between them. The CDR3 reads CAISESTGFFDTGELFF. The DNA of the CDR3 is TGTGCCATCAGTGAGTCAACAGGTTTTTTTGACACCGGGGAGCTGTTTTTT.

This clone was observed a handful of times. The CDR3 loop is CASSSYRSGETQYF. Here the CDR3 DNA reads TGTGCCAGCAGTTCATACCGAAGCGGGGAGACCCAGTACTTC. This rearrangement joins TRBV27 to TRBJ2-5, with D tentatively TRBD2 (6 bases). Per the germline V gene, CDR1 is MNHEY and CDR2 is SMNVEV (reference sequence). CDR3 length: 14 amino acids. Trimming took off 4 bases at V and 5 bases at J, with 14 bases between the two ends.

V gene TRBV7-3 combines with J gene TRBJ1-6; TRBD1 is a possible D gene (5 bases). This CDR3 has 13 residues. V dropped 2 bases and J dropped 10 bases, with 9 bases sitting between them. CDR1 is SGHTA, CDR2 FQGTGA, per germline. This CDR3 reads CASSLGARSPLHF. The DNA for the CDR3 is TGTGCCAGCAGCTTAGGGGCTCGGTCACCCCTCCACTTT. The full variable domain, completed using reference TRBV7-3 and TRBJ1-6, is GAGVSQTPSNKVTEKGKYVELRCDPISGHTALYWYRQSLGQGPEFLIYFQGTGAADDSGLPNDRFFAVRPEGSVSTLKIQRTERGDSAVYLCASSLGARSPLHFGNGTRLTVT.

This clone was found a few times. The V gene is TRBV7-9, the J gene TRBJ1-2; TRBD1 might be the D (6 bases). The V gene lost 5 bases and the J gene lost 7 bases, with 14 bases spanning the gap. The CDR3 is 13 residues long. From germline, CDR1 is SEHNR and CDR2 FQNEAQ (reference sequence). The CDR3 region has the DNA TGTGCCAGCAGCCGGGACACGCGGACTGGCTACACCTTC. Its translation: CASSRDTRTGYTF.

This sequence joins TRBV18 and TRBJ1-5, with a possible D match to TRBD1 (5 bases). The germline V and J ends were trimmed by 5 bases and 5 bases, with 10 bases remaining between them. The CDR3 has 13 residues. Germline CDR1 reads KGHSH; CDR2 reads LQKENI. The CDR3 region has the DNA TGTGCCAGCTCAGCCCAGGGTTATCAGCCCCAGCATTTT. The encoded protein is CASSAQGYQPQHF. Filled out from reference TRBV18 and TRBJ1-5, the complete variable domain reads NAGVMQNPRHLVRRRGQEARLRCSPMKGHSHVYWYRQLPEEGLKFMVYLQKENIIDESGMPKERFSAEFPKEGPSILRIQQVVRGDSAAYFCASSAQGYQPQHFGDGTRLSIL.

This clone was found a few times. This sequence joins TRBV7-9 and TRBJ1-2, with D perhaps TRBD1 (5 bases). The CDR3 is made up of 14 amino acids. Deletions cut 5 bases from V and 0 bases from J, with 10 bases between. Germline V gene data show CDR1 as SEHNR and CDR2 as FQNEAQ (reference sequence). CDR3: CASSPTATNYGYTF. DNA of the CDR3: TGTGCCAGCAGCCCGACAGCGACTAACTATGGCTACACCTTC. Complete variable domain (other parts from reference TRBV7-9 and TRBJ1-2): DTGVSQNPRHKITKRGQNVTFRCDPISEHNRLYWYRQTLGQGPEFLTYFQNEAQLEKSRLLSDRFSAERPKGSFSTLEIQRTEQGDSAMYLCASSPTATNYGYTFGSGTRLTVV.

The V and J genes are TRBV27 and TRBJ1-2, with 8 bases fitting TRBD1. Germline CDR1 is MNHEY and CDR2 is SMNVEV (reference sequence). The CDR3 consists of 16 residues. The V gene end was trimmed by 0 bases and the J gene end by 3 bases; junction bases not matched to a gene: 6. The CDR3 loop reads CASSLSRDRMDYGYTF. For the CDR3, the DNA is TGTGCCAGCAGTTTATCTCGGGACAGGATGGACTATGGCTACACCTTC.

V gene TRBV6-1 combines with J gene TRBJ2-2; D is unresolved. V was clipped by 2 bases and J by 3 bases, with 7 bases between them. This CDR3 comprises 14 residues. Germline-derived CDR1 and CDR2 are MNHNS and SASEGT. The CDR3 reads CASSENGHTGELFF. CDR3 in DNA: TGTGCCAGCAGTGAAAATGGCCACACCGGGGAGCTGTTTTTT.

The rearrangement links TRBV18 to TRBJ2-7, with 7 bases fitting TRBD2. The CDR3 spans 16 residues. J was trimmed by 3 bases and V by 2 bases; bases with no gene match: 10. Germline CDR1 and CDR2: KGHSH and LQKENI. The CDR3 nucleotides are TGTGCCAGCTCACCAAGGGGAGGGGTGGAATTCTACGAGCAGTACTTC. It translates to CASSPRGGVEFYEQYF.

The chain combines TRBV30 with TRBJ2-7, with 7 bases matching TRBD2. The CDR3 consists of 14 residues. Trimming cost V 4 bases and J 4 bases; bases outside gene matches: 10. CDR1 and CDR2 from the germline V gene are GTSNPN and SVGIG (reference sequence). CDR3 in DNA: TGTGCCTGGACGGGGCGGGGGTACTTATACGAGCAGTACTTC. Its protein is CAWTGRGYLYEQYF.

This sequence joins TRBV5-1 and TRBJ2-2; TRBD2 agrees at 7 bases. After removal of 3 bases from V and 7 bases from J, the junction contained 6 bases not matched to a gene. The germline V gene has CDR1 SGHRS and CDR2 YFSETQ. The CDR3 extends over 14 amino acids. In DNA, the CDR3 is TGCGCCAGCAGCTCAAGCGGGGCGGGCGGGGAGCTGTTTTTT. The encoded protein is CASSSSGAGGELFF. Full variable domain (missing parts from reference TRBV5-1 and TRBJ2-2): KAGVTQTPRYLIKTRGQQVTLSCSPISGHRSVSWYQQTPGQGLQFLFEYFSETQRNKGNFPGRFSGRQFSNSRSEMNVSTLELGDSALYLCASSSSGAGGELFFGEGSRLTVL.

This clone was picked up one time. The chain has TRBV6-1 and TRBJ1-2; D ambiguous. V was trimmed by 1 base and J by 4 bases, leaving 16 bases between them. The V gene's germline CDR1 is MNHNS and CDR2 SASEGT. The CDR3 is made up of 16 amino acids. The CDR3 reads CASSEVISEFGYGYTF. CDR3 in DNA: TGTGCCAGCAGTGAAGTAATTTCCGAGTTCGGCTATGGCTACACCTTC.

The chain combines TRBV18 with TRBJ2-7; possibly TRBD2 for D (6 bases). Germline V CDR1 and CDR2: KGHSH, LQKENI. V lost 3 bases to trimming and J lost 6 bases, with 12 bases between them. This CDR3 is built from 13 residues. CDR3 in amino acids: CASSPGLGIEQYF. CDR3 coding DNA: TGTGCCAGCTCACCGGGACTGGGGATCGAGCAGTACTTC.

This chain links TRBV7-6 with TRBJ2-3; 11 bases align to TRBD2. The junction had 6 bases not matched to a gene; V was cut back by 4 bases and J by 0 bases. Per germline, CDR1 SGHVS and CDR2 FNYEAQ. This CDR3 contains 17 residues. Written as DNA, the CDR3 is TGTGCCAGCAGCTCCGGGACTAGCGGCTCTAGCACAGATACGCAGTATTTT. Translated, it gives CASSSGTSGSSTDTQYF.

This clone was detected a few times. CDR3 protein: CASRGGQYNSPLHF. As DNA, the CDR3 is TGTGCCAGCAGGGGGGGACAGTATAATTCACCCCTCCACTTT. The chain recombines TRBV5-8 with TRBJ1-6, with TRBD1 matching over 7 bases. Trimming cost V 5 bases and J 4 bases; bases outside gene matches: 3. The V gene's germline CDR1 is SGHTS and CDR2 YDEGEE. The CDR3 runs 14 residues.

The CDR3 loop reads CASSLATASYGYTF. The CDR3 nucleotides read TGTGCCAGCAGCTTGGCCACAGCCTCCTATGGCTACACCTTC. This rearrangement joins TRBV5-5 to TRBJ1-2; D is ambiguous. V gave up 0 bases and J gave up 4 bases, with 10 bases separating them. Germline V gene lookup returns CDR1 SGHKS and CDR2 YYEKEE (reference sequence). This CDR3 comprises 14 residues.

This clone has just one count. This chain joins TRBV6-1 and TRBJ2-1, with unresolved D. Germline-derived CDR1 and CDR2 are MNHNS and SASEGT. The CDR3 spans 16 residues. V lost 2 bases, J lost 0 bases, and 11 bases lay in between. CDR3 sequence: CASSEKTRSSYNEQFF. In DNA form, the CDR3 reads TGTGCCAGCAGTGAAAAAACCCGGAGCTCCTACAATGAGCAGTTCTTC.

The chain joins TRBV28 to TRBJ2-5; 7 nucleotides agree with TRBD1. Trimming took 6 bases from V and 1 from J; bases not matched to a gene: 5. Germline V gene lookup returns CDR1 MDHEN and CDR2 SYDVKM. The CDR3 totals 14 residues. The CDR3 here is CASRKYRGQETQYF. CDR3 bases: TGTGCCAGCAGAAAATACAGGGGCCAAGAGACCCAGTACTTC.

V is TRBV30 and J is TRBJ2-1; D uncertain. The V end was cut by 2 bases, the J end by 7 bases, with 3 bases between. This CDR3 has 10 amino acids. Germline V lookup: CDR1 GTSNPN, CDR2 SVGIG (reference sequence). The CDR3 region has the DNA TGTGCCTGGAGTCTGAATGAGCAGTTCTTC. Translating it yields CAWSLNEQFF.

The genes are TRBV27 and TRBJ2-5; D is perhaps TRBD1 (6 bases). CDR1 MNHEY and CDR2 SMNVEV come from the germline V gene (reference sequence). This CDR3 is built from 17 residues. Trimming pared 2 bases from V and 0 bases from J, leaving 16 bases between. The CDR3: CASSLNRQATYQETQYF. In nucleotides, the CDR3 is TGTGCCAGCAGTTTAAACCGACAGGCGACGTACCAAGAGACCCAGTACTTC.